This TCR beta chain was profiled in a study of blood T cell repertoires in COVID-19. As for this clone: Other DNA variants within this sample encode the same CDR3.

Measured with immunoSEQ multiplex PCR; TCRdb has only the in-frame clones, and not every one. This sample yields approximately 220,000 clones, of which over 75% are seen a single time; 4.4% belongs to the top ten. Sequences were obtained from peripheral blood. This TCR came from a man between 50 and 59 years old with acute or convalescent COVID-19.

As DNA, the CDR3 is TGTGCCAGCTCACCGGGGCAGGGGATGAACACTGAAGCTTTCTTT. Translating it yields CASSPGQGMNTEAFF. The chain uses TRBV18 and TRBJ1-1; possibly TRBD1 for D (6 bases). Germline V gene lookup returns CDR1 KGHSH and CDR2 LQKENI. The CDR3 is 15 residues long. Between the trimmed V and J ends, which lost 3 bases and 0 bases, there was a span of 11 bases.